This TCR beta chain was sequenced in a study of OX40 agonist ivuxolimab in advanced cancers. Study at large: Patients received intravenous ivuxolimab every 2 weeks at 0.01 to 10 mg/kg. Having had anti-PD-1, anti-PD-L1 or anti-CTLA-4 therapy before was allowed, and around 39% had some. Partial responses were recorded for three patients, including one with hepatocellular carcinoma and two with cutaneous melanoma. Study-level findings and limits: More expanded clones were seen, on average, in CD8+ T cells than in CD4+.

A word on this clone: The antigen is undetermined.

Clones were sequenced by immunoSEQ multiplex PCR, and TCRdb holds only the in-frame ones, with some missing. This table holds about 77,000 clones, over 75% found once. CDR3 size: 13 residues. In germline, CDR1 is SEHNR, CDR2 FQNEAQ (reference sequence). V was pared by 5 bases and J by 5 bases, with 13 bases between. Material: CD4+ or CD8+ T cells sorted from blood, obtained in a trial of the OX40 agonist ivuxolimab. This clonotype was obtained from an adult with an advanced solid tumor such as melanoma, head and neck, liver or kidney cancer. The V gene is TRBV7-9, the J gene TRBJ2-7, with TRBD1 as a possible D gene (5 bases). This CDR3 reads CASSLYQGHEQYF. The DNA of the CDR3 is TGTGCCAGCAGCCTATACCAGGGCCACGAGCAGTACTTC.